This T cell receptor beta chain was observed in a study of cytomegalovirus exposure and HLA in healthy donors. Study-wide findings and caveats: Some TCR beta chains (about 170 of them) were listed as cytomegalovirus-associated. Of the V segments, some could not be distinguished, including TRBV6-2 and TRBV6-3, and were excluded.

In this sample, this clone turned up once. No antigen is known for it. Vbeta (60) and Jbeta (13) primers were used in the PCR. The table came from immunoSEQ multiplex PCR; TCRdb's copy has only in-frame clones and leaves some out. The data hold about 180,000 clones, with approximately 84% observed a single time. Germline V gene lookup returns CDR1 MGHRA and CDR2 YSYEKL. The CDR3 contains 17 residues. V was cut by 0 bases and J by 2 bases, with 14 bases left in between. The sequenced material came from PBMCs. The J gene is TRBJ2-1, the V gene TRBV4-1; possibly TRBD2 for D (6 bases). This clonotype was obtained from a girl aged 10 to 17 in good health and CMV-seropositive. Here the CDR3 reads CASSQDRNSGAYNEQFF. The CDR3 DNA follows: TGCGCCAGCAGCCAAGACAGGAATAGCGGAGCCTACAATGAGCAGTTCTTC.